This entry describes one T cell receptor (beta chain). Antigen unknown. These data are taken from a study of T cells in Graves' hyperthyroidism and ophthalmopathy. Whole-study context: Specimen type is peripheral blood, collected at initial diagnosis prior to any treatment.

Amplified TCR beta CDR3 regions came from RNA transcripts. The HTBI primer set drove a first-round RT-PCR of the TCR CDR3. Using its own MiXCR run on the multiplex PCR reads, TCRdb lists one record per CDR3 protein. The data contain under 250,000 distinct CDR3 sequences, roughly 22% of them singletons. Study-level results: The model identified upcoming ophthalmopathy a median 6.5 months ahead of onset.

V lost 3 bases, J lost 5 bases, and 6 bases stayed unmatched. The CDR3 length is 14 residues. The receptor's source is a woman aged 40 to 49 with Graves' ophthalmopathy. The sequenced sample consisted of blood. The chain couples TRBV12-3 or TRBV12-4 to TRBJ2-7; TRBD1 agrees at 8 bases. The CDR3: CASSLTGVLDEQYF. The CDR3, as DNA: TGTGCCAGCAGTTTGACAGGGGTGCTAGACGAGCAGTACTTC.